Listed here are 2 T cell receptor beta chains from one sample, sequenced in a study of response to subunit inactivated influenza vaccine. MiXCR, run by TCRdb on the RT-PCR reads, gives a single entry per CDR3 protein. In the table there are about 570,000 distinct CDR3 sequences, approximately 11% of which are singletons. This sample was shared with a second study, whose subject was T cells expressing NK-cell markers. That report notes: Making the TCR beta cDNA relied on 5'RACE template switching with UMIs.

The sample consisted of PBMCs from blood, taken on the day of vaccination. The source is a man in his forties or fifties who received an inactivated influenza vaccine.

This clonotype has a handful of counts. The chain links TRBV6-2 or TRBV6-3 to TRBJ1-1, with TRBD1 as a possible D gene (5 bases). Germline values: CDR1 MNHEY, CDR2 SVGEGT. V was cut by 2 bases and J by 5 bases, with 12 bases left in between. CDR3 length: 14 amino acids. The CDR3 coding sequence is TGTGCCAGCAGTTACCTCCACAAGGGGACTGAAGCTTTCTTT. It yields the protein CASSYLHKGTEAFF.

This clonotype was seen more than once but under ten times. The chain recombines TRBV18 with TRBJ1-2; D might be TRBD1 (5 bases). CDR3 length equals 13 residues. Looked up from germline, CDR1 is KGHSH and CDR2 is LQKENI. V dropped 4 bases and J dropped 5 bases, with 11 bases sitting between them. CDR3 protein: CASSQDKKYGYTF. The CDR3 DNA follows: TGTGCCAGCTCACAGGACAAGAAGTATGGCTACACCTTC.